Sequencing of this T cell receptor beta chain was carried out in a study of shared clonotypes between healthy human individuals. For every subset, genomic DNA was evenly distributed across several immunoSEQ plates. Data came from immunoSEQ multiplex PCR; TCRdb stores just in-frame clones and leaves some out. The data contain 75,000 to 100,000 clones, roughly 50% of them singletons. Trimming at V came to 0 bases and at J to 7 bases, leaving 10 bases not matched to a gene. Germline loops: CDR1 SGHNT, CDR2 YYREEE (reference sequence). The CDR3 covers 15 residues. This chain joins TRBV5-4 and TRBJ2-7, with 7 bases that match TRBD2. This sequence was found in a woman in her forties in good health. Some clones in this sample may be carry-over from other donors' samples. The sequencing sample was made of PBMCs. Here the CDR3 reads CASSLGGGSLGEQYF. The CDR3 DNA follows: TGTGCCAGCAGCTTGGGAGGCGGGAGTTTAGGGGAGCAGTACTTC.